Detailed here is one T cell receptor (beta chain). These data originate in a study of blood T cell repertoires in COVID-19. Study-level information: In each case, the material was cDNA or gDNA derived from T cells, B-cell-depleted T cells, or PBMCs.

Some clones are missing from TCRdb's copy, which holds only in-frame ones; the method was immunoSEQ multiplex PCR. The sample has around 250,000 clones; about 88% are singletons. The CDR3 is 14 amino acids. With 5 bases removed from V and 3 bases from J, the gap between germline ends came to 13 bases. Germline CDR1 is SGHAT and CDR2 is FQNNGV. This chain connects TRBV11-2 to TRBJ1-1; tentative D call: TRBD1 (6 bases). The sequence derives from a woman in her seventies with active or convalescent COVID-19. The sequencing input was peripheral blood. The DNA of the CDR3 is TGTGCCAGCAGCCCCCGCAGGGGAGACACTGAAGCTTTCTTT. Translating gives CASSPRRGDTEAFF.